The 25 T cell receptor beta chains below come from one sample, sequenced in a study of blood T cell repertoires in COVID-19. Assay used: immunoSEQ multiplex PCR; TCRdb lists only in-frame clones, some missing. The sample has around 170,000 clones, 88% seen once. Specimen: peripheral blood. Receptors were obtained from a man between 60 and 70 years old with acute or convalescent COVID-19.

J is TRBJ1-1 and V is TRBV19, with 9 bases matching TRBD1. J was trimmed by 3 bases and V by 6 bases; bases with no gene match: 2. Germline assignment: CDR1 LNHDA and CDR2 SQIVND (reference sequence). The CDR3 consists of 13 residues. As DNA, the CDR3 is TGTGCCAGTAGAACAGGGGGCTACACTGAAGCTTTCTTT. Amino acid sequence: CASRTGGYTEAFF.

This sequence joins TRBV3-1 (or the pseudogene TRBV3-2) and TRBJ2-1; TRBD2 matches 9 bases. V trimming: 4 bases; J trimming: 4 bases; junction bases outside the gene matches: 5. Looked up from germline, CDR1 is LGHDT and CDR2 is YNNKEL (reference sequence). This CDR3 is 15 amino acids long. The CDR3 loop reads CASSPGTSSYNEQFF. The CDR3 DNA reads TGTGCCAGCAGCCCTGGGACTAGCAGTTACAATGAGCAGTTCTTC.

The chain links TRBV6-6 to TRBJ1-1, with 11 bases identical to TRBD1. This CDR3 has 16 residues. Trimming at V came to 4 bases and at J to 5 bases, leaving 9 bases not matched to a gene. CDR1 MNHNY and CDR2 SVGAGI come from the germline V gene (reference sequence). Here the CDR3 reads CASSSGQGADFTEAFF. The CDR3 DNA reads TGTGCCAGCAGTTCAGGACAGGGGGCGGATTTTACTGAAGCTTTCTTT.

Here the CDR3 reads CASSLGTSFSKFF. The CDR3 bases are TGCGCCAGCAGCTTGGGGACTAGCTTCTCCAAGTTCTTC. The gene calls are TRBV5-1 and TRBJ2-1; 8 positions agree with TRBD2. V lost 0 bases and J lost 14; bases outside the gene matches: 7. Germline CDR1 reads SGHRS; CDR2 reads YFSETQ. This CDR3 is 13 amino acids long. Using reference TRBV5-1 and TRBJ2-1 for the parts outside the CDR3, the full variable domain is KAGVTQTPRYLIKTRGQQVTLSCSPISGHRSVSWYQQTPGQGLQFLFEYFSETQRNKGNFPGRFSGRQFSNSRSEMNVSTLELGDSALYLCASSLGTSFSKFFGPGTRLTVL.

This chain uses TRBV12-5 with TRBJ1-2, with TRBD1 identical over 8 bases. The V and J ends lost 2 bases and 8 bases, in that order; junction bases with no gene match: 10. Germline CDR1 LGHNT, CDR2 FRNRAP. The CDR3 extends over 15 amino acids. The CDR3 DNA reads as TGTGCTAGTGGTTTGCTGGACAGGGCGGCTTACGGCTACACCTTC. It translates to CASGLLDRAAYGYTF. Complete variable domain (other parts from reference TRBV12-5 and TRBJ1-2): DARVTQTPRHKVTEMGQEVTMRCQPILGHNTVFWYRQTMMQGLELLAYFRNRAPLDDSGMPKDRFSAEMPDATLATLKIQPSEPRDSAVYFCASGLLDRAAYGYTFGSGTRLTVV.

This clone was seen just once. V and J are TRBV7-3 and TRBJ1-1; 8 bases match TRBD1. V shed 2 bases, J shed 0 bases, and the junction held 2 bases outside the gene matches. The length of the CDR3 is 15 residues. Germline V gene lookup returns CDR1 SGHTA and CDR2 FQGTGA. CDR3 region: CASSLGTGLNTEAFF. The CDR3 DNA sequence: TGTGCCAGCAGCTTAGGGACAGGCTTGAACACTGAAGCTTTCTTT.

The V and J genes are TRBV5-6 and TRBJ1-3; 9 nucleotides line up with TRBD1. Losses at the gene ends were 4 bases for V and 3 bases for J; bases not matched to a gene: 11. Germline loops: CDR1 SGHDT, CDR2 YYEEEE. This CDR3 has 17 residues. The CDR3 spells CASSQSGQGPIGNTIYF. The CDR3 DNA is TGTGCCAGCAGCCAATCGGGACAGGGCCCCATTGGAAACACCATATATTTT.

The V gene is TRBV5-1, the J gene TRBJ1-1; 7 nucleotides line up with TRBD1. With V trimmed by 5 bases and J by 1 base, 8 bases remained unmatched. The length of the CDR3 is 15 residues. Germline values: CDR1 SGHRS, CDR2 YFSETQ. CDR3 DNA: TGCGCCAGCAGATTCTCGACAGGGCAGAACACTGAAGCTTTCTTT. Its protein product is CASRFSTGQNTEAFF.

The V call is TRBV7-2, the J call TRBJ2-4, with D possibly being TRBD2 (7 bases). V was clipped by 5 bases and J by 2 bases, with 16 bases between them. Germline assignment: CDR1 SGHTA and CDR2 FQGNSA. The CDR3 contains 16 residues. This CDR3 is CASSDKGGVSKNIQYF. The DNA for the CDR3 is TGTGCCAGCAGCGATAAAGGGGGGGTATCCAAAAACATTCAGTACTTC.

The chain is built from TRBV5-1 and TRBJ1-5; possible D gene TRBD1, 5 bases. The V end was cut by 7 bases, the J end by 3 bases, with 17 bases between. CDR3 length: 15 amino acids. Germline V gives CDR1 SGHRS, CDR2 YFSETQ. The CDR3 reads CASSPSGGTNQPQHF. CDR3 bases: TGCGCCAGCTCTCCGTCGGGGGGAACCAATCAGCCCCAGCATTTT.

In its sample, this clone was seen a few times. The chain recombines TRBV7-9 with TRBJ2-7; 9 bases are shared with TRBD1. Germline V gene lookup returns CDR1 SEHNR and CDR2 FQNEAQ (reference sequence). CDR3 length: 13 amino acids. V lost 1 base, J lost 6 bases, and 1 base stayed unmatched. The CDR3: CASSLDRGREQYF. CDR3 coding DNA: TGTGCCAGCAGCTTAGACAGGGGGCGCGAGCAGTACTTC.

The V gene is TRBV2, the J gene TRBJ1-5; TRBD1 might be the D (6 bases). CDR3 length equals 14 residues. Trimming pared 4 bases from V and 6 bases from J, leaving 13 bases between. Germline V gene data show CDR1 as SNHLY and CDR2 as FYNNEI. The CDR3 sequence is CASSVHRDGQPQHF. The CDR3 DNA is TGTGCCAGCAGTGTGCACAGGGATGGTCAGCCCCAGCATTTT.

This sequence joins TRBV2 and TRBJ1-2; TRBD1 matches 10 bases. The junction had 6 bases not matched to a gene; V was cut back by 6 bases and J by 8 bases. The germline V gene has CDR1 SNHLY and CDR2 FYNNEI. The CDR3 runs 13 residues. The DNA for the CDR3 is TGTGCCAGCAGGGACAGGGGGGCTCGAGGCTACACCTTC. Protein sequence: CASRDRGARGYTF.

CDR3 in amino acids: CASSPPGKLVSNQPQHF. The CDR3 DNA follows: TGTGCCAGCTCACCCCCGGGGAAGCTCGTGAGCAATCAGCCCCAGCATTTT. V is TRBV18 and J is TRBJ1-5, with D unclear. The germline gives CDR1 KGHSH, CDR2 LQKENI. This CDR3 region has 17 residues. V lost 3 bases and J 1 base, leaving 16 bases between the germline ends.

The CDR3, as DNA: TGTGCCAGCAGCTTACGCAGGTTGACCTACGAGCAGTACTTC. Translated: CASSLRRLTYEQYF. The V call is TRBV7-2, the J call TRBJ2-7; D not resolved. This CDR3 comprises 14 residues. Germline V CDR1 and CDR2: SGHTA, FQGNSA. Trimming shortened V by 2 bases and J by 2 bases, and 10 bases separated the two germline ends.

This clone appeared once. V usage is TRBV7-8 and J usage is TRBJ1-2; 7 bases map to TRBD1. The germline V gene has CDR1 SGHVS and CDR2 FQNEAQ. Losses at the gene ends were 1 base for V and 4 bases for J; bases not matched to a gene: 12. CDR3 length: 17 amino acids. CDR3 sequence: CASSLVGTVPSSYGYTF. The CDR3 DNA follows: TGTGCCAGCAGCTTAGTAGGGACAGTCCCCAGTAGCTATGGCTACACCTTC.

In DNA, the CDR3 is TGTGCCAGCGGGGCAGGAATGAACACTGAAGCTTTCTTT. Its protein is CASGAGMNTEAFF. This chain links TRBV5-8 with TRBJ1-1, with TRBD1 as a possible D gene (5 bases). This CDR3 spans 13 amino acids. Germline V lookup: CDR1 SGHTS, CDR2 YDEGEE. Trimming removed 7 bases from V and 0 bases from J, with 10 bases in between.

The rearrangement uses TRBV7-3 and TRBJ2-6; TRBD1 matches 8 bases. The CDR3 contains 17 residues. CDR1 and CDR2 (germline): SGHTA, FQGTGA. The J segment lost 0 bases and the V segment lost 2 bases, leaving 3 bases of the junction unmatched. For the CDR3, the DNA is TGTGCCAGCAGCTTAGGGACAGGACTCTCTGGGGCCAACGTCCTGACTTTC. It is translated as CASSLGTGLSGANVLTF.

This sequence joins TRBV29-1 and TRBJ2-5, with 7 bases fitting TRBD1. The germline gives CDR1 SQVTM, CDR2 ANQGSEA. This CDR3 spans 14 amino acids. The ends lost 7 bases at V and 5 bases at J; junction bases unmatched: 13. CDR3 sequence (DNA): TGCAGCGCCTTTGGACAGGCCTCGGGGGAGACCCAGTACTTC. Amino acids: CSAFGQASGETQYF.

This clone has only a few counts. The chain combines TRBV18 with TRBJ2-2, with 7 bases matching TRBD1. Germline V gives CDR1 KGHSH, CDR2 LQKENI. V shed 6 bases and J 6 bases; nucleotides not matched to a gene: 16. This CDR3 region has 17 residues. CDR3 region: CASSPSPTGFIPGELFF. CDR3 DNA sequence: TGTGCCAGCTCTCCGAGCCCGACAGGGTTTATACCCGGGGAGCTGTTTTTT.

The chain couples TRBV10-1 to TRBJ2-5, with 7 bases matching TRBD1. The germline CDR1 and CDR2 sequences are WNHNN and SYGVQD (reference sequence). The CDR3 has 13 residues. After removal of 10 bases from V and 3 bases from J, the junction contained 8 bases not matched to a gene. For the CDR3, the DNA is TGCGCCACCTCGGGACAGCAAGAAGAGACCCAGTACTTC. Protein product: CATSGQQEETQYF.

Worth noting for this clone: The same CDR3 can be traced to other DNA sequences in this sample. V usage is TRBV24-1 and J usage is TRBJ1-1; tentatively, D is TRBD1 (5 bases). The CDR3 has 13 residues. Deletions cut 0 bases from V and 5 bases from J, with 6 bases between. CDR1 KGHDR and CDR2 SFDVKD come from the germline V gene. In nucleotides, the CDR3 is TGTGCCACCAGTGATTTGAGGGGTACTGAAGCTTTCTTT. This codes for CATSDLRGTEAFF.

V gene TRBV5-1 combines with J gene TRBJ1-5; D may be TRBD1 (6 bases). Germline CDR1 reads SGHRS; CDR2 reads YFSETQ. V dropped 5 bases and J dropped 0 bases, with 12 bases sitting between them. The CDR3 has 15 residues. CDR3 in DNA: TGCGCCAGCAGTCCCGGGACAATTAGCAATCAGCCCCAGCATTTT. Protein sequence: CASSPGTISNQPQHF.

V and J are TRBV28 and TRBJ1-2; TRBD1 matches at 7 bases. The CDR3 is 15 residues long. The V gene's germline CDR1 is MDHEN and CDR2 SYDVKM. V lost 6 bases to trimming and J lost 6 bases; unmatched junction nucleotides: 13. The CDR3 nucleotides are TGTGCCAGCAGGCCAAACAGGGGCCGTGGTCATGGCTACACCTTC. Its translation: CASRPNRGRGHGYTF.

The chain carries TRBV19 and TRBJ2-3; 8 bases align to TRBD2. Germline assignment: CDR1 LNHDA and CDR2 SQIVND (reference sequence). This CDR3 comprises 14 residues. With 5 bases clipped from V and 1 base from J, the junction kept 2 bases outside the gene matches. CDR3 sequence reads: CASSPTSGTDTQYF. CDR3 sequence (DNA): TGTGCCAGTAGTCCGACTAGCGGCACAGATACGCAGTATTTT.